Listed here are 10 T cell receptor beta chains from one sample, sequenced in a study of radiotherapy plus CTLA-4 blockade in lung cancer. Here immunoSEQ multiplex PCR was the method, and the copy in TCRdb shows in-frame clones only, minus some. The sample has 9,500 to 15,000 clones, under 90% seen once; the top ten hold about 31%. Sequenced here: peripheral blood, sampled from a patient treated with radiotherapy plus ipilimumab. The receptor set was obtained from a human donor with non-small cell lung cancer that progressed on radiotherapy plus ipilimumab.

The rearrangement joins TRBV19 to TRBJ1-5, with a weak D call TRBD1 (5 bases). V was shortened by 4 bases and J by 0 bases, with 13 bases between the two germline ends. Germline values: CDR1 LNHDA, CDR2 SQIVND (reference sequence). CDR3 size: 16 residues. This CDR3 is CASSTNDRYSNQPQHF. In nucleotides, the CDR3 is TGTGCCAGTAGTACCAATGACAGATATAGCAATCAGCCCCAGCATTTT. Drawing the rest from reference TRBV19 and TRBJ1-5, the complete variable domain is DGGITQSPKYLFRKEGQNVTLSCEQNLNHDAMYWYRQDPGQGLRLIYYSQIVNDFQKGDIAEGYSVSREKKESFPLTVTSAQKNPTAFYLCASSTNDRYSNQPQHFGDGTRLSIL.

This chain links TRBV19 with TRBJ2-3; the D call may be TRBD1 or TRBD2 (6 bases each). The CDR3 extends over 15 amino acids. CDR1 is LNHDA and CDR2 is SQIVND in the germline V gene (reference sequence). V was cut by 6 bases and J by 3 bases, with 16 bases left in between. The CDR3 coding sequence is TGTGCCAGTAGGAACCTAGAGGGGGGAACAGATACGCAGTATTTT. Amino acids: CASRNLEGGTDTQYF.

This clone showed up just a few times. The chain has TRBV6-5 and TRBJ1-1; D not certain. Trimming cost V 7 bases and J 6 bases, with 9 bases left between them. Germline V CDR1 and CDR2: MNHEY, SVGAGI. This CDR3 is built from 11 residues. CDR3 coding DNA: TGTGCCAGCAAGGAGGTGGCTGAAGCTTTCTTT. This encodes CASKEVAEAFF.

This chain connects TRBV7-2 to TRBJ1-2; the D is unclear. Germline values: CDR1 SGHTA, CDR2 FQGNSA. The CDR3 runs 13 residues. The V gene lost 0 bases and the J gene lost 7 bases, with 9 bases spanning the gap. CDR3 amino acids: CASSLAPSGGYTF. In DNA, the CDR3 is TGTGCCAGCAGCTTAGCGCCTAGTGGTGGCTACACCTTC.

This CDR3 is CASSPGDSLGIYGYTF. The CDR3 DNA is TGCGCCAGCAGCCCGGGGGACAGCTTAGGGATCTATGGCTACACCTTC. This chain uses TRBV5-1 with TRBJ1-2; 7 bases agree with TRBD1. The V segment lost 4 bases and the J segment 4 bases; nucleotides outside the gene matches: 13. The CDR3 extends over 16 amino acids. Germline lookup yields CDR1 SGHRS and CDR2 YFSETQ.

This clone has more than one count but fewer than ten. This sequence joins TRBV27 and TRBJ1-2; no clear D gene. Deletions cut 6 bases from V and 0 bases from J, with 14 bases between. From germline, CDR1 is MNHEY and CDR2 SMNVEV (reference sequence). The CDR3 has 15 residues. The CDR3: CASRPGVISNYGYTF. CDR3 nucleotides: TGTGCCAGCAGGCCAGGTGTAATATCTAACTATGGCTACACCTTC.

The genes are TRBV7-6 and TRBJ2-2; tentatively, D is TRBD1 or TRBD2 (5 bases each). Germline V gene sequence: CDR1 SGHVS, CDR2 FNYEAQ. The CDR3 runs 15 residues. V lost 1 base, J lost 4 bases, and 10 bases lay in between. As DNA, the CDR3 is TGTGCCAGCAGCTTAGGAGGGGTTGGCACCGGGGAGCTGTTTTTT. This sequence encodes CASSLGGVGTGELFF.

This clone has more than one count but fewer than ten. This chain connects TRBV7-2 to TRBJ2-5; D is perhaps TRBD2 (6 bases). The germline V gene encodes CDR1 SGHTA and CDR2 FQGNSA. The CDR3 sequence is 14 residues long. Between the trimmed V and J ends, which lost 3 bases and 4 bases, there was a span of 12 bases. The CDR3 reads CASSFSQGGETQYF. CDR3 coding DNA: TGTGCCAGCAGCTTCTCTCAGGGAGGAGAGACCCAGTACTTC.

The rearrangement links TRBV7-2 to TRBJ1-2; D gene uncertain. The germline V gene encodes CDR1 SGHTA and CDR2 FQGNSA. The CDR3 is 15 amino acids. The V end lost 1 base, the J end lost 6 bases, and 15 bases lay between the germline ends. The CDR3 protein is CASSLVAGLSDGYTF. The CDR3 DNA reads as TGTGCCAGCAGCTTAGTGGCAGGTTTGTCGGATGGCTACACCTTC. Variable domain in full (rest from reference TRBV7-2 and TRBJ1-2): GAGVSQSPSNKVTEKGKDVELRCDPISGHTALYWYRQSLGQGLEFLIYFQGNSAPDKSGLPSDRFSAERTGGSVSTLTIQRTQQEDSAVYLCASSLVAGLSDGYTFGSGTRLTVV.

The chain links TRBV7-8 to TRBJ2-2; D call uncertain. The CDR3 sequence is 15 residues long. V lost 2 bases to trimming and J lost 1 base, with 8 bases between them. CDR1 SGHVS and CDR2 FQNEAQ come from the germline V gene. The CDR3 loop reads CASSLQAGNTGELFF. CDR3 nucleotide sequence: TGTGCCAGCAGCTTACAAGCAGGGAACACCGGGGAGCTGTTTTTT.